These 7 T cell receptor beta chains originate from one sample sequenced in a study of regulatory T cells in long-lasting Graves disease (dated by TCRdb to about 2021). The receptor library was made with multiplex PCR. Data came from an Illumina HiSeq 4000. TCR beta libraries were built with iRepertoire HTBI primers and Arm-PCR amplification of CDR3 regions. In-frame beta chains were kept once TCRdb had trimmed the public reads at Q25 with fastp and called clones with MiXCR. Each CDR3 protein gets just one entry, which takes the most common genes and DNA from the rows behind it. Here the sample has some 600,000 distinct CDR3 sequences; roughly a sixth occur a single time. The top ten clones comprise around 12% of the sample. The time point label, as the study defines it: newly diagnosed GD, antithyroid drugs for less than 3 months. For both TCR sequencing and RNA sequencing, RNA was extracted from PBMCs using TRIzol.

This same sample was also part of a study on T cells in Graves' hyperthyroidism and ophthalmopathy.

This sample comprised peripheral blood mononuclear cells (PBMCs), obtained at new diagnosis, from a patient treated with antithyroid drugs. These receptors originate from a young man with Graves disease. Donor details come from another sample of the same person, matched by shared clones.

This clonotype was seen more than once but under ten times. CDR3 loop: CATSDLPPQGAENSPLHF. CDR3 DNA sequence: TGTGCCACCAGTGATTTGCCGCCCCAGGGGGCGGAGAATTCACCCCTCCACTTT. This chain joins TRBV24-1 and TRBJ1-6; 8 bases align to TRBD1. V lost 0 bases and J lost 7; bases outside the gene matches: 10. The CDR3 contains 18 residues. Germline CDR1 and CDR2: KGHDR and SFDVKD.

This clonotype was detected many times. The chain carries TRBV12-3 or TRBV12-4 and TRBJ2-1; D is possibly TRBD1 or TRBD2 (5 bases each). The CDR3 is 15 amino acids. The ends were cut back, 7 bases at V and 0 bases at J, with 13 bases in the middle. CDR3 sequence (DNA): TGTGCCAGCATCACCAGTGGGGGCTCCTACAATGAGCAGTTCTTC. Its translation is CASITSGGSYNEQFF.

The chain recombines TRBV6-2 or TRBV6-3 with TRBJ1-2; 7 bases agree with TRBD1. This CDR3 contains 15 residues. CDR1 is MNHEY and CDR2 is SVGEGT in the germline V gene. The ends lost 0 bases at V and 8 bases at J; junction bases unmatched: 9. CDR3 sequence (DNA): TGTGCCAGCAGTTACTCGAAAGGTTACAGGGGCGGCTACACCTTC. Translation gives CASSYSKGYRGGYTF.

V and J are TRBV5-4 and TRBJ2-1, with D hard to call. From germline, CDR1 is SGHNT and CDR2 YYREEE (reference sequence). V was pared by 1 base and J by 6 bases, with 11 bases between. The CDR3 covers 14 residues. CDR3 amino acids: CASSLSISVNEQFF. The CDR3 nucleotides are TGTGCCAGCAGCTTGTCCATATCGGTCAATGAGCAGTTCTTC.

The genes are TRBV28 and TRBJ2-7, with D maybe TRBD2 (5 bases). Per the germline V gene, CDR1 is MDHEN and CDR2 is SYDVKM. The V and J ends lost 6 bases and 1 base respectively, with 10 bases between them. This CDR3 spans 13 amino acids. The DNA of the CDR3 is TGTGCCAGCAGGGGAGCCCTTTCCTACGAGCAGTACTTC. Its translation: CASRGALSYEQYF.

The table lists this clonotype with many counts. The V call is TRBV2, the J call TRBJ2-1, with a possible D match to TRBD1 (5 bases). The germline CDR1 and CDR2 sequences are SNHLY and FYNNEI. V gave up 9 bases and J gave up 8 bases, with 20 bases separating them. The CDR3 runs to 14 residues. DNA for the CDR3: TGTGCCAGTCGTCAGGGCCTAACGTCGGATGAGCAGTTCTTC. It codes for CASRQGLTSDEQFF.

V gene TRBV30 combines with J gene TRBJ2-7; the D is unclear. The germline gives CDR1 GTSNPN, CDR2 SVGIG (reference sequence). The CDR3 length is 12 residues. V was pared by 5 bases and J by 4 bases, with 12 bases between. CDR3 sequence: CAWGSEFYEQYF. The CDR3 bases are TGTGCCTGGGGATCGGAGTTTTACGAGCAGTACTTC.